The sequence of this T cell receptor beta chain was determined in a study of blood T cell repertoires in COVID-19. Assay: immunoSEQ multiplex PCR; the TCRdb copy retains only in-frame clones and omits some. This table holds about 210,000 clones, around 91% found once. Germline CDR1 and CDR2: MNHEY and SMNVEV (reference sequence). Trimming took off 6 bases at V and 1 base at J, with 10 bases between the two ends. The CDR3 is 14 amino acids. The TCR sequence derives from a middle-aged woman with acute or convalescent COVID-19. This rearrangement joins TRBV27 to TRBJ1-5; D gene uncertain. Sequenced input: peripheral blood. The CDR3 DNA follows: TGTGCCAGCAGGACGAGCGGGAGCAATCAGCCCCAGCATTTT. This translates into CASRTSGSNQPQHF.